This is a list of T cell receptor beta chains from one sample in a study of response to subunit inactivated influenza vaccine. TCRdb reanalysed the RT-PCR reads using MiXCR and keeps one entry per CDR3 protein. The table has more than 500,000 distinct CDR3 sequences, about 11% seen once. This sample also appeared in a second study, on T cells expressing NK-cell markers.

Material: PBMCs from blood, obtained on the day of vaccination. All receptors come from a man over 45 who received an inactivated influenza vaccine. The CDR3 runs from the conserved cysteine through the conserved F or W. The D gene is left open where the match is weak. For some rows the clone size is stated as once, few or many, or as a class when expanded; others skip it.

D gene	V gene	J gene	clone size	CDR3 protein	CDR3 DNA
-	TRBV20-1	TRBJ1-6	-	CSARDRGVGSPLHF	TGCAGTGCTAGAGATAGGGGGGTGGGGTCACCCCTCCACTTT
TRBD1	TRBV5-6	TRBJ2-7	few	CASSHPGQHYEQYF	TGTGCCAGCAGCCACCCGGGACAGCACTACGAGCAGTACTTC
TRBD1	TRBV19	TRBJ2-7	few	CASSPGQGLYEQYF	TGTGCCAGTAGCCCGGGACAGGGGTTGTACGAGCAGTACTTC
TRBD2	TRBV7-8	TRBJ2-7	few	CASRRQAGGTYEQYF	TGTGCCAGCAGGCGTCAAGCGGGGGGTACCTACGAGCAGTACTTC
TRBD2	TRBV4-2	TRBJ2-2	few	CASSQELAEYTGELFF	TGTGCCAGCAGCCAAGAACTAGCGGAGTACACCGGGGAGCTGTTTTTT
-	TRBV7-9	TRBJ2-1	-	CASSSIRDPFLNEQFF	TGTGCCAGCAGCTCTATCCGGGACCCTTTTCTGAATGAGCAGTTCTTC
-	TRBV9	TRBJ2-2	few	CASSVGIRGPTGELFF	TGTGCCAGCAGCGTAGGAATCAGGGGACCCACCGGGGAGCTGTTTTTT
-	TRBV20-1	TRBJ2-3	few	CSARDGSYTQYF	TGCAGTGCTAGAGACGGCAGTTATACGCAGTATTTT
-	TRBV12-3/TRBV12-4	TRBJ2-2	few	CASSFLAFGELFF	TGTGCCAGCAGTTTTCTAGCTTTCGGGGAGCTGTTTTTT
-	TRBV7-8	TRBJ2-7	-	CASSLQGDYEQYF	TGTGCCAGCAGCTTACAGGGTGACTACGAGCAGTACTTC
TRBD2	TRBV5-1	TRBJ2-1	-	CASLPGVATLSGDNEQFF	TGCGCCAGCTTACCCGGGGTAGCGACCCTGAGCGGGGACAATGAGCAGTTCTTC
TRBD2	TRBV12-3/TRBV12-4	TRBJ2-5	-	CASSPGLAGHRGQETQYF	TGTGCCAGCAGTCCGGGACTAGCGGGTCACAGAGGCCAAGAGACCCAGTACTTC